Shown below are 19 T cell receptor beta chains from a single sample sequenced in a study of cytomegalovirus exposure and HLA in healthy donors. Both 60 Vbeta primers and 13 Jbeta primers went into the PCR. The data were produced by immunoSEQ multiplex PCR, yet TCRdb's version contains in-frame clones alone and is incomplete. The sample lists over 150,000 clones; 75% to 85% were seen once. The sequencing input was PBMCs. The receptors were sampled from a woman aged 60 to 75 in good health and CMV-seropositive.

The chain is built from TRBV28 and TRBJ2-3; TRBD2 is a possible D gene (6 bases). There are 15 residues in the CDR3. V was cut by 6 bases and J by 3 bases, with 16 bases left in between. Per germline, CDR1 MDHEN and CDR2 SYDVKM. CDR3 DNA sequence: TGTGCCAGCAGCTCCCTGGGCGGGGTGACAGATACGCAGTATTTT. Its translation: CASSSLGGVTDTQYF.

This clone was counted only a few times. The V and J genes are TRBV30 and TRBJ2-2; 7 bases fit TRBD1. This CDR3 has 15 amino acids. The ends lost 3 bases at V and 3 bases at J; junction bases unmatched: 7. Germline CDR1 reads GTSNPN; CDR2 reads SVGIG (reference sequence). Here the CDR3 reads CAWRAGTADTGELFF. In nucleotides, the CDR3 is TGTGCCTGGAGGGCTGGGACAGCTGACACCGGGGAGCTGTTTTTT. The complete variable domain, with remaining parts taken from reference TRBV30 and TRBJ2-2, reads SQTIHQWPATLVQPVGSPLSLECTVEGTSNPNLYWYRQAAGRGLQLLFYSVGIGQISSEVPQNLSASRPQDRQFILSSKKLLLSDSGFYLCAWRAGTADTGELFFGEGSRLTVL.

This clone was observed once. V gene TRBV13 combines with J gene TRBJ1-1, with 10 bases fitting TRBD1. The V gene's germline CDR1 is PRHDT and CDR2 FYEKMQ (reference sequence). With V trimmed by 3 bases and J by 2 bases, 12 bases remained unmatched. The CDR3 totals 18 residues. This chain's CDR3 is CASSFRYRDRGSNTEAFF. DNA for the CDR3: TGTGCCAGCAGCTTTCGCTACCGGGACAGGGGTTCCAACACTGAAGCTTTCTTT.

The rearrangement uses TRBV6-1 and TRBJ1-5; D may be TRBD1 (5 bases). This CDR3 region has 16 residues. Germline lookup yields CDR1 MNHNS and CDR2 SASEGT. V was clipped by 4 bases and J by 4 bases, with 17 bases between them. The CDR3 sequence is CASSVGTGGINQPQHF. As DNA, the CDR3 is TGTGCCAGCAGTGTTGGCACCGGGGGGATTAATCAGCCCCAGCATTTT.

This clone was detected a few times. The chain recombines TRBV11-1 with TRBJ2-1; TRBD2 aligns across 8 bases. The junction had 5 bases not matched to a gene; V was cut back by 4 bases and J by 0 bases. CDR3 length: 16 residues. Germline CDR1 and CDR2: SGHAT and FQDESV (reference sequence). The CDR3 coding sequence is TGTGCCAGCAGCTCGCGACTAGCGAACTCCTACAATGAGCAGTTCTTC. Translation gives CASSSRLANSYNEQFF.

The chain uses TRBV18 and TRBJ1-4; D gene ambiguous. Trimming took 3 bases from V and 8 from J, leaving 16 bases between them. Germline-derived CDR1 and CDR2 are KGHSH and LQKENI. The CDR3 contains 15 residues. The CDR3 DNA follows: TGTGCCAGCTCACCTCCCGGGCCTCGAGGGGAAAAACTGTTTTTT. Protein product: CASSPPGPRGEKLFF. Full variable domain (missing parts from reference TRBV18 and TRBJ1-4): NAGVMQNPRHLVRRRGQEARLRCSPMKGHSHVYWYRQLPEEGLKFMVYLQKENIIDESGMPKERFSAEFPKEGPSILRIQQVVRGDSAAYFCASSPPGPRGEKLFFGSGTQLSVL.

The V and J genes are TRBV28 and TRBJ2-5; TRBD1 matches 9 bases. The CDR3 has 14 residues. Looked up from germline, CDR1 is MDHEN and CDR2 is SYDVKM. Germline trimming cut 3 bases from V and 5 bases from J; bases unmatched to any gene: 4. For the CDR3, the DNA is TGTGCCAGCAGTTTTGGGACAGGGAGGGAGACCCAGTACTTC. Translation gives CASSFGTGRETQYF.

The chain carries TRBV5-4 and TRBJ1-1; D possibly corresponds to TRBD1 (5 bases). The germline V gene encodes CDR1 SGHNT and CDR2 YYREEE (reference sequence). V was trimmed by 2 bases and J by 0 bases, leaving 14 bases between them. The CDR3 consists of 16 residues. The CDR3 sequence: CASSFGAGNMNTEAFF. CDR3 nucleotides: TGTGCCAGCAGCTTTGGGGCAGGAAACATGAACACTGAAGCTTTCTTT.

This sequence joins TRBV7-2 and TRBJ1-5, with unresolved D. Trimming stripped 2 bases from V and 7 bases from J, with 9 bases between. This CDR3 has 13 residues. CDR1 and CDR2 (germline): SGHTA, FQGNSA. The chain's CDR3 is CASSLLPGQPQHF. In DNA, the CDR3 is TGTGCCAGCAGCTTATTACCGGGGCAGCCCCAGCATTTT.

This chain's CDR3 is CASSFGGSTDTQYF. CDR3 nucleotide sequence: TGTGCCAGCAGCTTCGGGGGGAGCACAGATACGCAGTATTTT. This rearrangement joins TRBV7-3 to TRBJ2-3; the match to TRBD2 covers 7 bases. Trimming at V came to 3 bases and at J to 0 bases, leaving 0 bases not matched to a gene. Germline values: CDR1 SGHTA, CDR2 FQGTGA. CDR3 length: 14 residues. The variable domain in full, with the rest retrieved from reference TRBV7-3 and TRBJ2-3, is GAGVSQTPSNKVTEKGKYVELRCDPISGHTALYWYRQSLGQGPEFLIYFQGTGAADDSGLPNDRFFAVRPEGSVSTLKIQRTERGDSAVYLCASSFGGSTDTQYFGPGTRLTVL.

As concerns this clone: One end of the junction does not line up with germline, which may come from a read error. This chain links TRBV19 with TRBJ2-4, with 7 bases aligning to TRBD1. This CDR3 has 14 amino acids. Looked up from germline, CDR1 is LNHDA and CDR2 is SQIVND (reference sequence). The CDR3 sequence is CASSEGQSKNSQYF. CDR3 DNA sequence: TGTGCCAGTAGTGAGGGACAGAGCAAAAACAGTCAGTACTTC.

V gene TRBV11-2 combines with J gene TRBJ2-5; 8 bases line up with TRBD2. With the DNA end fitting TRBJ2-7 better, the J assignment may be wrong. CDR1 is SGHAT, CDR2 FQNNGV, per germline. The CDR3 sequence is 15 residues long. CDR3: CASSRGGSGSYEQYF. The CDR3 DNA reads as TGTGCCAGCAGCCGCGGGGGGAGCGGCTCCTACGAGCAGTACTTC.

The chain's CDR3 is CASSLTEGGPGELFF. DNA of the CDR3: TGCGCCAGCAGCTTGACGGAGGGAGGTCCCGGGGAGCTGTTTTTT. The rearrangement joins TRBV5-1 to TRBJ2-2, with D possibly being TRBD2 (6 bases). The CDR3 is made up of 15 amino acids. With 1 base removed from V and 6 bases from J, the gap between germline ends came to 13 bases. Germline CDR1 is SGHRS and CDR2 is YFSETQ.

The V call is TRBV27, the J call TRBJ2-6; D possibly corresponds to TRBD2 (5 bases). The CDR3 sequence is 16 residues long. V was cut by 2 bases and J by 4 bases, with 12 bases left in between. Germline V lookup: CDR1 MNHEY, CDR2 SMNVEV (reference sequence). The CDR3 protein is CASSLEWRAGANVLTF. DNA of the CDR3: TGTGCCAGCAGTTTAGAGTGGCGGGCAGGGGCCAACGTCCTGACTTTC.

The J gene is TRBJ1-4, the V gene TRBV10-3, with 7 bases identical to TRBD1. The CDR3 has 16 residues. Germline-derived CDR1 and CDR2 are ENHRY and SYGVKD. The V segment lost 7 bases and the J segment 5 bases; nucleotides outside the gene matches: 13. The CDR3 sequence: CAITTSDWDRNEKLFF. The CDR3, as DNA: TGTGCCATCACCACATCAGACTGGGACAGAAATGAAAAACTGTTTTTT.

The V gene is TRBV6-1, the J gene TRBJ1-3; TRBD1 matches 8 bases. Germline V gene lookup returns CDR1 MNHNS and CDR2 SASEGT. The J segment lost 2 bases and the V segment lost 6 bases, leaving 6 bases of the junction unmatched. This CDR3 is 15 amino acids long. The CDR3: CASRLQGVAGNTIYF. The CDR3 coding sequence is TGTGCCAGCAGGCTACAGGGGGTAGCTGGAAACACCATATATTTT.

This clone was detected many times. This chain joins TRBV4-1 and TRBJ1-2, with a weak D call TRBD1 (6 bases). V lost 8 bases, J lost 4 bases, and 20 bases lay in between. This CDR3 is built from 15 residues. Germline lookup yields CDR1 MGHRA and CDR2 YSYEKL. CDR3 in amino acids: CASESFAGAPYGYTF. For the CDR3, the DNA is TGCGCCAGCGAATCCTTCGCGGGGGCTCCCTATGGCTACACCTTC.

The chain has TRBV11-2 and TRBJ2-7, with D tentatively TRBD2 (6 bases). The V gene's germline CDR1 is SGHAT and CDR2 FQNNGV. Trimming took 5 bases from V and 4 from J, leaving 15 bases between them. CDR3 length: 14 amino acids. CDR3 loop: CASSQPGLVYEQYF. The CDR3 coding sequence is TGTGCCAGCAGCCAACCGGGACTCGTATACGAGCAGTACTTC. Filled out from reference TRBV11-2 and TRBJ2-7, the complete variable domain reads EAGVAQSPRYKIIEKRQSVAFWCNPISGHATLYWYQQILGQGPKLLIQFQNNGVVDDSQLPKDRFSAERLKGVDSTLKIQPAKLEDSAVYLCASSQPGLVYEQYFGPGTRLTVT.

In this sample, this clone turned up once. CDR3 amino acids: CASRGQGNQPQHF. The DNA of the CDR3 is TGTGCCAGCAGGGGACAGGGGAACCAGCCCCAGCATTTT. This chain links TRBV6-5 with TRBJ1-5; TRBD1 matches at 10 bases. The CDR3 consists of 13 residues. Losses at the gene ends were 6 bases for V and 7 bases for J; bases not matched to a gene: 3. In germline, CDR1 is MNHEY, CDR2 SVGAGI.